The 27 T cell receptor beta chains below come from one sample, sequenced in a study of a mutant IDH1 vaccine in newly diagnosed glioma. The repertoire was sequenced with immunoSEQ multiplex PCR; TCRdb's copy has only in-frame clones and lacks some. Here the sample spans 50,000 to 60,000 clones, about 91% being singletons. This sample's time point: week 11, during vaccination. Topical imiquimod accompanied each vaccine dose, which consisted of 300 ug of mutant IDH1 20-mer peptide. For these TCRs, the target antigens are not known. The sequenced sample was PBMCs, obtained from a glioma patient whose treatment included an IDH1 peptide vaccine. The receptors shown here come from a man aged 45 to 65 with glioma.

J is TRBJ1-3 and V is TRBV6-1; no firm D call. The CDR3 has 14 residues. V was clipped by 6 bases and J by 2 bases, with 11 bases between them. Germline CDR1 MNHNS, CDR2 SASEGT. This chain's CDR3 is CASRGIAAGNTIYF. CDR3 nucleotide sequence: TGTGCCAGCAGGGGAATTGCCGCTGGAAACACCATATATTTT.

The CDR3 DNA reads as TGCGCCAGCAGCTTGGCGGGGTATATGGCCTATGGCTACACCTTC. Amino acid sequence: CASSLAGYMAYGYTF. The chain links TRBV5-1 to TRBJ1-2; D gene uncertain. With 0 bases removed from V and 4 bases from J, the gap between germline ends came to 13 bases. Germline V gene data show CDR1 as SGHRS and CDR2 as YFSETQ. This CDR3 contains 15 residues.

The chain joins TRBV19 to TRBJ1-5; D perhaps matches TRBD1 (6 bases). Germline V gene lookup returns CDR1 LNHDA and CDR2 SQIVND (reference sequence). CDR3 length equals 14 residues. V was shortened by 5 bases and J by 1 base, with 9 bases between the two germline ends. CDR3 coding DNA: TGTGCCAGTAGTCCTACAGGGAGCAATCAGCCCCAGCATTTT. It encodes CASSPTGSNQPQHF.

The chain has TRBV11-3 and TRBJ2-7, with D unresolved. CDR1 is SGHNT and CDR2 is YENEEA in the germline V gene. CDR3 size: 14 residues. V was cut by 0 bases and J by 7 bases, with 13 bases left in between. Written as DNA, the CDR3 is TGTGCCAGCAGCTTAGACTATTCCTCTGATGAGCAGTACTTC. Protein product: CASSLDYSSDEQYF.

The rearrangement links TRBV6-1 to TRBJ1-2; D perhaps matches TRBD1 (5 bases). The ends were cut back, 3 bases at V and 4 bases at J, with 9 bases in the middle. This CDR3 is 13 amino acids long. The germline V gene encodes CDR1 MNHNS and CDR2 SASEGT. CDR3 nucleotides: TGTGCCAGCAGTGACCAGGGAGGCTATGGCTACACCTTC. Translated: CASSDQGGYGYTF.

Comments on this clone: The junction and the germline gene differ at one end; a read error may be behind it. Different DNA sequences within this sample yield the same CDR3. The V and J genes are TRBV18 and TRBJ1-4; D is possibly TRBD1 (6 bases). The germline gives CDR1 KGHSH, CDR2 LQKENI. The CDR3 totals 15 residues. This chain's CDR3 is CASSPTGPPNEKLFF. CDR3 nucleotide sequence: TGCGCCAGCTCACCAACAGGGCCCCCTAATGAAAAACTGTTTTTT.

The chain has TRBV25-1 and TRBJ2-4; tentative D call: TRBD2 (6 bases). This CDR3 region has 13 residues. Germline CDR1 MGHDK, CDR2 SYGVNS. The V end lost 3 bases, the J end lost 6 bases, and 9 bases lay between the germline ends. CDR3: CASSDFGGNIQYF. DNA for the CDR3: TGTGCCAGCAGTGATTTCGGGGGAAACATTCAGTACTTC.

The rearrangement links TRBV6-1 to TRBJ1-1; D gene uncertain. The germline CDR1 and CDR2 sequences are MNHNS and SASEGT. The CDR3 has 12 residues. The germline V and J ends were trimmed by 8 bases and 1 base, with 8 bases remaining between them. CDR3 nucleotide sequence: TGTGCCAGCGGGAGAAAGAACACTGAAGCTTTCTTT. Residues: CASGRKNTEAFF.

This chain joins TRBV7-6 and TRBJ2-7; 8 nucleotides align to TRBD1. This CDR3 spans 15 amino acids. V dropped 5 bases and J dropped 3; count of bases not matched to a gene: 9. Germline V gene sequence: CDR1 SGHVS, CDR2 FNYEAQ. CDR3 protein: CASSLQGGSIYEQYF. The DNA of the CDR3 is TGTGCCAGCAGCCTACAGGGGGGTAGCATCTACGAGCAGTACTTC.

The chain employs TRBV5-4 and TRBJ2-7; 13 bases are shared with TRBD2. The CDR3 totals 15 residues. CDR1 SGHNT and CDR2 YYREEE come from the germline V gene (reference sequence). With 1 base clipped from V and 3 bases from J, the junction kept 1 base outside the gene matches. CDR3 DNA sequence: TGTGCCAGCAGCTTGTGGACTAGCGGGAGCTACGAGCAGTACTTC. It encodes CASSLWTSGSYEQYF. The complete variable domain, with remaining parts taken from reference TRBV5-4 and TRBJ2-7, reads ETGVTQSPTHLIKTRGQQVTLRCSSQSGHNTVSWYQQALGQGPQFIFQYYREEENGRGNFPPRFSGLQFPNYSSELNVNALELDDSALYLCASSLWTSGSYEQYFGPGTRLTVT.

This chain links TRBV5-5 with TRBJ2-7; TRBD1 matches 8 bases. Per the germline V gene, CDR1 is SGHKS and CDR2 is YYEKEE (reference sequence). The CDR3 runs 17 residues. Germline trimming cut 0 bases from V and 10 bases from J; bases unmatched to any gene: 18. CDR3 nucleotide sequence: TGTGCCAGCAGCTTGGCGAGGGACAGGCTGAACACTCTTGAACAGTACTTC. This gives the protein CASSLARDRLNTLEQYF. Drawing the rest from reference TRBV5-5 and TRBJ2-7, the complete variable domain is DAGVTQSPTHLIKTRGQQVTLRCSPISGHKSVSWYQQVLGQGPQFIFQYYEKEERGRGNFPDRFSARQFPNYSSELNVNALLLGDSALYLCASSLARDRLNTLEQYFGPGTRLTVT.

CDR3 sequence: CASSHLAGGAGELFF. The DNA for the CDR3 is TGTGCCAGCAGCCACTTAGCGGGGGGGGCCGGGGAGCTGTTTTTT. The chain employs TRBV4-2 and TRBJ2-2; 11 bases are a match to TRBD2. V shed 3 bases and J 6 bases; nucleotides not matched to a gene: 3. CDR3 length: 15 amino acids. Germline V gene sequence: CDR1 LGHNA, CDR2 YNFKEQ.

The chain combines TRBV7-3 with TRBJ2-1; 8 bases are shared with TRBD2. In germline, CDR1 is SGHTA, CDR2 FQGTGA. J lost 8 bases, V lost 0 bases, and 9 bases had no gene match. This CDR3 comprises 16 residues. CDR3 in amino acids: CASSLTGSGGPDEQFF. CDR3 nucleotides: TGTGCCAGCAGCTTAACGGGGAGCGGGGGCCCGGATGAGCAGTTCTTC.

The V call is TRBV6-1, the J call TRBJ2-7; 7 bases map to TRBD1. The germline CDR1 and CDR2 sequences are MNHNS and SASEGT. The CDR3 runs 16 residues. Trimming at V came to 0 bases and at J to 2 bases, leaving 7 bases not matched to a gene. The CDR3 loop reads CASSEARGTEPYEQYF. The CDR3 bases are TGTGCCAGCAGTGAAGCGCGAGGGACAGAACCCTACGAGCAGTACTTC.

The rearrangement joins TRBV2 to TRBJ2-2; D gene uncertain. Trimming removed 1 base at V and 4 bases at J, with 4 bases between. CDR1 and CDR2 from the germline V gene are SNHLY and FYNNEI. This CDR3 is built from 13 residues. DNA for the CDR3: TGTGCCAGCAGTGAAGAGGCCACCGGGGAGCTGTTTTTT. This gives the protein CASSEEATGELFF.

This rearrangement joins TRBV5-5 to TRBJ1-5; 8 bases fit TRBD1. V gave up 4 bases and J gave up 2 bases; unmatched junction bases: 8. In germline, CDR1 is SGHKS, CDR2 YYEKEE (reference sequence). The CDR3 extends over 16 amino acids. As DNA, the CDR3 is TGTGCCAGCAGCCGCGGAACAGGGGGAGGCAATCAGCCCCAGCATTTT. It codes for CASSRGTGGGNQPQHF. The full variable domain, completed using reference TRBV5-5 and TRBJ1-5, is DAGVTQSPTHLIKTRGQQVTLRCSPISGHKSVSWYQQVLGQGPQFIFQYYEKEERGRGNFPDRFSARQFPNYSSELNVNALLLGDSALYLCASSRGTGGGNQPQHFGDGTRLSIL.

The V call is TRBV7-9, the J call TRBJ1-2; the D gene is possibly TRBD1 (6 bases). The V end lost 0 bases, the J end lost 3 bases, and 20 bases lay between the germline ends. Looked up from germline, CDR1 is SEHNR and CDR2 is FQNEAQ (reference sequence). The CDR3 has 18 residues. The CDR3 sequence: CASSLARTAGSGDYGYTF. The CDR3, as DNA: TGTGCCAGCAGCTTAGCGAGGACAGCGGGCTCAGGTGACTATGGCTACACCTTC.

The rearrangement uses TRBV5-5 and TRBJ1-3; no reliable D call. The CDR3 extends over 14 amino acids. V was trimmed by 1 base and J by 0 bases, leaving 5 bases between them. Germline assignment: CDR1 SGHKS and CDR2 YYEKEE (reference sequence). DNA for the CDR3: TGTGCCAGCAGCTTGAGGGTCTCTGGAAACACCATATATTTT. Protein product: CASSLRVSGNTIYF.

The chain links TRBV15 to TRBJ1-2; maybe TRBD1 (6 bases). This CDR3 has 17 residues. Trimming pared 5 bases from V and 6 bases from J, leaving 25 bases between. Germline V lookup: CDR1 LNHNV, CDR2 YYDKDF (reference sequence). CDR3 coding DNA: TGTGCCACCAGCCGACCAGGCCGACCAACAGGGCGGGATGGCTACACCTTC. It is translated as CATSRPGRPTGRDGYTF.

V is TRBV18 and J is TRBJ2-2; D may be TRBD1 (6 bases). There are 16 residues in the CDR3. Trimming took off 2 bases at V and 8 bases at J, with 18 bases between the two ends. Germline-derived CDR1 and CDR2 are KGHSH and LQKENI. The DNA for the CDR3 is TGTGCCAGCTCACCAGAGGGACATCCCCAGCCGGGGGAGCTGTTTTTT. It translates to CASSPEGHPQPGELFF.

The gene calls are TRBV28 and TRBJ2-3; 13 positions match TRBD2. This CDR3 comprises 17 residues. The V gene end was trimmed by 4 bases and the J gene end by 4 bases; junction bases not matched to a gene: 8. The germline V gene encodes CDR1 MDHEN and CDR2 SYDVKM. The CDR3 bases are TGTGCCAGCAGTTCCCCAACTAGCGGGGGGGGCTCAGATACGCAGTATTTT. Translating gives CASSSPTSGGGSDTQYF.

The J gene is TRBJ1-4, the V gene TRBV5-3; TRBD1 agrees at 9 bases. TRBV5-3 is labeled an ORF, and its function is uncertain. The CDR3 length is 14 residues. The J segment lost 4 bases and the V segment lost 6 bases, leaving 4 bases of the junction unmatched. The CDR3 sequence: CARTGGQGNEKLFF. DNA of the CDR3: TGTGCCAGAACTGGGGGACAGGGTAATGAAAAACTGTTTTTT.

The DNA of the CDR3 is TGTGCCAGCTCACCGATGACATTGACAGAGACCCAGTACTTC. Residues: CASSPMTLTETQYF. This chain links TRBV18 with TRBJ2-5; D not certain. The germline V and J ends were trimmed by 3 bases and 4 bases, with 12 bases remaining between them. This CDR3 is built from 14 residues. Germline V gene data show CDR1 as KGHSH and CDR2 as LQKENI.

The chain couples TRBV5-5 to TRBJ2-1; D ambiguous. CDR1 SGHKS and CDR2 YYEKEE come from the germline V gene (reference sequence). V shed 0 bases and J shed 5 bases, with 9 bases lying between them. This CDR3 is 14 amino acids long. CDR3 in amino acids: CASSLVLRDNEQFF. The CDR3 nucleotides read TGTGCCAGCAGCTTGGTTCTAAGGGACAATGAGCAGTTCTTC.

This sequence joins TRBV7-9 and TRBJ2-5; TRBD2 matches at 11 bases. CDR3 size: 17 residues. V was pared by 2 bases and J by 2 bases, with 7 bases of the junction left unmatched. CDR1 is SEHNR and CDR2 is FQNEAQ in the germline V gene (reference sequence). The CDR3 sequence: CASSLWLAGGSQETQYF. CDR3 in DNA: TGTGCCAGCAGCTTATGGCTAGCGGGGGGCTCTCAAGAGACCCAGTACTTC.

The chain combines TRBV14 with TRBJ1-2; D gene ambiguous. Trimming took off 0 bases at V and 8 bases at J, with 10 bases between the two ends. The CDR3 totals 13 residues. Germline CDR1 is SGHDN and CDR2 is FVKESK. CDR3 DNA: TGTGCCAGCAGCCAAGATCAACGTAAGGGCTACACCTTC. Translating it yields CASSQDQRKGYTF.

The chain carries TRBV4-3 and TRBJ1-2; D remains unclear. The CDR3 spans 14 residues. The germline gives CDR1 LGHNA, CDR2 YSLEER. Between the trimmed V and J ends, which lost 1 base and 5 bases, there was a span of 11 bases. In DNA, the CDR3 is TGCGCCAGCAGCCAAGGTCGGCAGAATTATGGCTACACCTTC. Translated, it gives CASSQGRQNYGYTF.